This passage covers 18 T cell receptor beta chains from one sample sequenced in a study of beta chain features in type 1 diabetes. Expressed TCRB transcripts were sequenced because the isolated RNA had all been reverse transcribed beforehand. Sequencing used immunoSEQ multiplex PCR; TCRdb keeps in-frame clones, though not all of them. The sample includes fewer than 150,000 clones, 6% to 7.5% of them seen just once. The sequenced material came from central memory CD4+ T cells from blood. The receptors come from a woman aged 25 to 39 in good health.

This chain connects TRBV29-1 to TRBJ2-5; maybe TRBD1 (6 bases). This CDR3 is built from 12 residues. V shed 8 bases and J shed 3 bases, with 13 bases lying between them. The germline CDR1 and CDR2 sequences are SQVTM and ANQGSEA. This CDR3 is CSSGQNEETQYF. CDR3 nucleotide sequence: TGCAGCTCAGGACAGAATGAAGAGACCCAGTACTTC.

This clone showed up just a few times. The chain carries TRBV2 and TRBJ2-7, with D perhaps matching TRBD2 (6 bases). CDR1 and CDR2 from the germline V gene are SNHLY and FYNNEI. Trimming removed 6 bases from V and 3 bases from J, with 15 bases in between. This CDR3 contains 14 residues. DNA for the CDR3: TGTGCCAGCAGGGCGATAGCGGTGTTCTACGAGCAGTACTTC. Protein product: CASRAIAVFYEQYF.

This clone was recorded a few times. The chain links TRBV28 to TRBJ2-7, with 8 bases that match TRBD2. This CDR3 has 14 residues. Trimming removed 6 bases from V and 4 bases from J; junction bases left unmatched: 8. Germline V CDR1 and CDR2: MDHEN, SYDVKM. The CDR3 reads CASRGSGSVYEQYF. The CDR3 nucleotides are TGTGCCAGCAGGGGAAGCGGGAGTGTGTACGAGCAGTACTTC.

The CDR3 is CASSLLAAQIYEQYF. DNA of the CDR3: TGTGCCAGCAGCCTTCTGGCGGCCCAGATCTACGAGCAGTACTTC. The J gene is TRBJ2-7, the V gene TRBV7-8, with unresolved D. The CDR3 runs 15 residues. Germline V gene sequence: CDR1 SGHVS, CDR2 FQNEAQ. V lost 5 bases to trimming and J lost 3 bases, with 17 bases between them.

This rearrangement joins TRBV29-1 to TRBJ1-2; perhaps TRBD1 as D (6 bases). V lost 0 bases to trimming and J lost 2 bases, with 16 bases between them. The CDR3 contains 16 residues. Per the germline V gene, CDR1 is SQVTM and CDR2 is ANQGSEA. In DNA form, the CDR3 reads TGCAGCGTTGAAGATCACGGGGGGCTGGTCAACTATGGCTACACCTTC. It codes for CSVEDHGGLVNYGYTF.

This clone was counted at least ten times. The chain employs TRBV30 and TRBJ2-6, with TRBD1 matching 8 bases. In germline, CDR1 is GTSNPN, CDR2 SVGIG (reference sequence). This CDR3 comprises 14 residues. J was trimmed by 4 bases and V by 8 bases; bases with no gene match: 7. CDR3 coding DNA: TGTGCCCGACAGGGGCTGAAAGGGGCCAACGTCCTGACTTTC. The encoded protein is CARQGLKGANVLTF.

The table lists this clone with many counts. The chain has TRBV19 and TRBJ2-4; a weak D match, TRBD1 (6 bases). CDR1 LNHDA and CDR2 SQIVND come from the germline V gene (reference sequence). The CDR3 is made up of 13 amino acids. V lost 10 bases to trimming and J lost 9 bases, with 19 bases between them. CDR3 DNA: TGTGCCAACCCCGCTGCAGGGGCTGGCATTCAGTACTTC. This sequence encodes CANPAAGAGIQYF.

CDR3 protein: CASSPSFSTDTQYF. Here the CDR3 DNA reads TGTGCCAGCTCCCCTTCTTTTAGCACAGATACGCAGTATTTT. The chain links TRBV5-4 to TRBJ2-3; D gene ambiguous. V was trimmed by 7 bases and J by 0 bases, leaving 12 bases between them. The CDR3 consists of 14 residues. The germline CDR1 and CDR2 sequences are SGHNT and YYREEE (reference sequence).

This clone was seen a few times. Other DNA sequences of this sample code for an identical CDR3. This rearrangement joins TRBV6-1 to TRBJ1-5; the match to TRBD1 covers 7 bases. This CDR3 contains 13 residues. V lost 6 bases and J lost 4; bases outside the gene matches: 3. The V gene's germline CDR1 is MNHNS and CDR2 SASEGT. CDR3 loop: CASSRQGNQPQHF. In DNA form, the CDR3 reads TGTGCCAGCAGCAGACAGGGTAATCAGCCCCAGCATTTT.

A few counts support this clone. This chain connects TRBV27 to TRBJ2-3; 11 nucleotides agree with TRBD2. Germline V gives CDR1 MNHEY, CDR2 SMNVEV (reference sequence). The CDR3 has 17 residues. The junction had 14 bases not matched to a gene; V was cut back by 7 bases and J by 5 bases. Written as DNA, the CDR3 is TGTGCCAGCACTCCCGCCGGGACTAGCGGAACGGTAGATACGCAGTATTTT. Protein: CASTPAGTSGTVDTQYF.

This clone appeared many times. The chain links TRBV29-1 to TRBJ2-3; D perhaps matches TRBD1 (5 bases). V dropped 6 bases and J dropped 1 base, with 14 bases sitting between them. This CDR3 contains 14 residues. Germline V gene data show CDR1 as SQVTM and CDR2 as ANQGSEA. The CDR3 spells CSVIGADGTDTQYF. In DNA form, the CDR3 reads TGCAGCGTGATTGGGGCTGACGGCACAGATACGCAGTATTTT.

This clone was seen a few times. The chain has TRBV28 and TRBJ2-3; D may be TRBD2 (5 bases). This CDR3 is 13 amino acids long. V was shortened by 3 bases and J by 1 base, with 5 bases between the two germline ends. From germline, CDR1 is MDHEN and CDR2 SYDVKM. The CDR3 loop reads CASSFSGTDTQYF. The CDR3 region has the DNA TGTGCCAGCAGTTTTAGCGGCACAGATACGCAGTATTTT.

J is TRBJ1-1 and V is TRBV6-6, with D possibly TRBD1 on 6 matching bases. CDR1 is MNHNY and CDR2 is SVGAGI in the germline V gene (reference sequence). There are 16 residues in the CDR3. The V end lost 0 bases, the J end lost 5 bases, and 16 bases lay between the germline ends. The CDR3: CASSYSQGRLPTEAFF. For the CDR3, the DNA is TGTGCCAGCAGTTACTCACAGGGACGTTTGCCGACTGAAGCTTTCTTT.

The genes are TRBV1 and TRBJ2-5; the DNA was not used to check the table's D call, TRBD2. TRBV1 is an annotated pseudogene. The CDR3 totals 16 residues. The CDR3 DNA is TGCACCAGCAGCCAAGATCCCGGGAGGGCCGGGGAGACCCAGTACTTC. Residues: CTSSQDPGRAGETQYF.

This sequence joins TRBV28 and TRBJ2-2, with a tentative D call TRBD2 (7 bases). The V gene's germline CDR1 is MDHEN and CDR2 SYDVKM. Trimming took 7 bases from V and 0 from J, leaving 21 bases between them. The CDR3 runs 18 residues. The CDR3 DNA follows: TGTGCCAGCAAAGGGGGGAGGAGCGGGGACGCGAACACCGGGGAGCTGTTTTTT. This gives the protein CASKGGRSGDANTGELFF.

There are a few counts of this clone. This chain connects TRBV28 to TRBJ2-7, with 9 nucleotides matching TRBD2. J gave up 6 bases and V 1 base, and 7 bases lay outside the gene matches. The CDR3 has 15 residues. Germline assignment: CDR1 MDHEN and CDR2 SYDVKM. CDR3 residues: CASSLYGGRVGEQYF. The CDR3 nucleotides read TGTGCCAGCAGTTTATATGGCGGGAGGGTAGGCGAGCAGTACTTC. Full variable domain (remainder filled in from reference TRBV28 and TRBJ2-7): DVKVTQSSRYLVKRTGEKVFLECVQDMDHENMFWYRQDPGLGLRLIYFSYDVKMKEKGDIPEGYSVSREKKERFSLILESASTNQTSMYLCASSLYGGRVGEQYFGPGTRLTVT.

The rearrangement links TRBV28 to TRBJ2-3; 9 bases map to TRBD2. Germline loops: CDR1 MDHEN, CDR2 SYDVKM. Trimming cost V 7 bases and J 5 bases; bases outside gene matches: 10. This CDR3 spans 15 amino acids. The CDR3 here is CASISRGRGGDTQYF. The DNA for the CDR3 is TGTGCCAGCATCTCCCGAGGGCGGGGGGGAGATACGCAGTATTTT.

In this sample, this clone turned up many times. The CDR3 DNA reads TGTGCCAGCAGCCCGGGACAGGGGGGGAGCGGCTACACCTTC. It codes for CASSPGQGGSGYTF. The chain is built from TRBV9 and TRBJ1-2; 11 nucleotides agree with TRBD1. The CDR3 consists of 14 residues. Germline CDR1 is SGDLS and CDR2 is YYNGEE. Germline trimming cut 4 bases from V and 8 bases from J; bases unmatched to any gene: 7.